The sequence of this T cell receptor beta chain was determined in a study of blood T cell repertoires in COVID-19 (dated by TCRdb to the early 2020s). Background on the whole study: Collaborator samples came from the United States, Italy and Spain and covered acute and convalescent phases of COVID-19. Subjects who had been exposed to COVID-19, were actively infected with it, or had recovered from it provided the deeply sampled blood TCRbeta repertoires that made up the dataset. The sample metadata nearly always contained a de-identified subject ID, COVID-19 status, age in years and sex. Samples were obtained from the ongoing ImmuneRACE study (first 160 participants) and from over a thousand subjects provided by 6 global collaborators. The repertoires were made available in a free public database intended to serve as a resource for research on the immune response to SARS-CoV-2. The prospective study material was composed of cDNA or gDNA derived from T cells, B-cell-depleted T cells, or PBMCs. Where available, HLA class I and class II types were obtained from metadata supplied by the sample provider rather than from assay-based typing.

The immunoSEQ Assay, a bias-controlled multiplex PCR, was used to amplify TCRbeta CDR3 regions from genomic DNA. Per the original workflow: The number of nucleated cells in each sample was estimated from the amplification of reference gene primers within the assay. To quantify the absolute abundance of each unique TCRbeta CDR3 rearrangement, sequence reads were collapsed and filtered. For each sample, productive Simpson clonality was calculated as the square root of Simpson's diversity index across productive rearrangements. Held by TCRdb, this immuneACCESS table contains in-frame sequences only and omits some clones. Under half of the omission traces to an unresolved V gene where checked; the cause of the rest is unknown. V, J and clone size were drawn from that table, and D and trimming were deduced from the DNA. The sample profile shows roughly 400,000 clones; roughly 91% of them were found once. Together, the top ten hold 0.6% of the sample.

Measured from the cysteine to the phenylalanine, the CDR3 is 13 residues long. The sequence is cut down to CDR3 DNA, 39 bases in frame from base 1. The germline V gene supplies CDR1 SQVTM and CDR2 ANQGSEA. Unmatched junction bases come to 4, with V trimmed by 3 bases and J by 2 bases. The investigation overall reported the following: How much clinical and demographic metadata was included differed by source and by participant, and the metadata was provided uncurated.

Enrolling through a virtual design, the prospective study's participants ranged in age from roughly 18 to 90 years and lived across approximately 25 United States geographic areas. To assign participants to cohorts, the prospective study relied on clinical history that participants themselves reported in a screening survey and a study questionnaire. For ImmuneRACE Cohort 3, a participant was defined as recovered based on two consecutive negative NP/OP PCR tests, clearance by a healthcare professional, or resolution of symptoms. Each participant in the prospective study had whole blood, serum and a nasopharyngeal or oropharyngeal swab collected by mobile phlebotomists. Additional blood draws and questionnaires over an approximately two-month period could optionally be provided by prospective study participants. Before DNA extraction, prospective study blood samples were shipped either frozen or at room temperature.

With regard to this clone: Its binding antigen is unknown. Qualities for individual bases were not recorded, and no much larger clone is one base off.

The sequence was collected from a man between 18 and 29 years old who had recovered from COVID-19. The chain joins TRBV29-1 to TRBJ2-7; TRBD2 lines up with 7 middle nucleotides. Sequenced material: PBMCs or T cells enriched from blood (not recorded which). The CDR3 amino acid sequence is: CSVDLAGAYEQYF. The nucleotide sequence is TGCAGCGTTGACTTGGCGGGAGCCTACGAGCAGTACTTC.